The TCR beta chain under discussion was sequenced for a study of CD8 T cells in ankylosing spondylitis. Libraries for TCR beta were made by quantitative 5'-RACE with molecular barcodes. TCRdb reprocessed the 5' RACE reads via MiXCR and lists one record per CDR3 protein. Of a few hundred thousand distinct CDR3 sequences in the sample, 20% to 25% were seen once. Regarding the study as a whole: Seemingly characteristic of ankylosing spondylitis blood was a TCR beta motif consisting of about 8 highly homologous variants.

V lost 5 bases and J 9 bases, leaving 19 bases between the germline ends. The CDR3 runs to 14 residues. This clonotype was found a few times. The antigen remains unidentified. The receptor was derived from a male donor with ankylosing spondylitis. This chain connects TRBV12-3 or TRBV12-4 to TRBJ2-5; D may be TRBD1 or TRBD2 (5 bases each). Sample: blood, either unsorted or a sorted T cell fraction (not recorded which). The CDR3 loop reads CASSNPGRVGAQYF. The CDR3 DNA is TGTGCCAGCAGTAACCCAGGGCGGGTTGGGGCCCAGTACTTC.